Following are 30 T cell receptor beta chains from one sample sequenced in a study of identical twins. TCRdb re-derived calls from the 5' RACE reads in MiXCR, one entry per CDR3 protein. The sample records approximately 630,000 distinct CDR3 sequences, around 7.5% being singletons. The same specimen was also included in a second study, on yellow fever vaccine responses in identical twins.

The sample comprised PBMCs. The receptors originated from a woman aged 18-29 years in good health.

This clonotype has a count of ten or more. The chain employs TRBV5-1 and TRBJ1-6; D is perhaps TRBD1 (6 bases). Germline loops: CDR1 SGHRS, CDR2 YFSETQ. Trimming removed 2 bases from V and 4 bases from J, with 13 bases in between. The CDR3 length is 16 residues. CDR3 amino acids: CASSFGGQEYNSPLHF. The CDR3, as DNA: TGCGCCAGCAGCTTCGGGGGGCAAGAGTATAATTCACCCCTCCACTTT.

This chain connects TRBV7-2 to TRBJ2-3; 11 bases align to TRBD2. CDR1 SGHTA and CDR2 FQGNSA come from the germline V gene. Trimming at V came to 4 bases and at J to 3 bases, leaving 6 bases not matched to a gene. The CDR3 length is 16 residues. The chain's CDR3 is CASSSNSGGATDTQYF. In nucleotides, the CDR3 is TGTGCCAGCAGCTCCAATAGCGGGGGGGCTACAGATACGCAGTATTTT.

Comments on this clonotype: A much larger clone is a single base away; this may be a read error. The V gene is TRBV2, the J gene TRBJ2-7; 8 bases fit TRBD2. The CDR3 is 15 amino acids. Germline CDR1 SNHLY, CDR2 FYNNEI. The CDR3 nucleotides read TGTGCCAGCAGTGATATGCGGCGGGAGGCCTACGAGCAGCACTTC. This codes for CASSDMRREAYEQHF.

This clonotype has more than one count but fewer than ten. The V gene is TRBV4-1, the J gene TRBJ1-6; 7 nucleotides match TRBD1. The length of the CDR3 is 17 residues. In germline, CDR1 is MGHRA, CDR2 YSYEKL. The V and J ends lost 5 bases and 6 bases, in that order; junction bases with no gene match: 13. The CDR3 spells CASSSTAQGVVNSPLHF. Written as DNA, the CDR3 is TGCGCCAGCAGCTCCACCGCCCAGGGGGTCGTTAATTCACCCCTCCACTTT.

This clonotype was seen more than once but under ten times. The chain is built from TRBV20-1 and TRBJ2-2, with 10 positions matching TRBD2. This CDR3 has 18 amino acids. Per germline, CDR1 DFQATT and CDR2 SNEGSKA (reference sequence). The trim removed 6 bases at V and 4 bases at J, leaving 17 bases unmatched. CDR3 in amino acids: CSARRPGSGRVRTGELFF. The CDR3, as DNA: TGCAGTGCGAGACGACCGGGGAGCGGGAGGGTTCGCACCGGGGAGCTGTTTTTT.

This clonotype was picked up many times. This chain links TRBV5-1 with TRBJ2-1; a weak D match, TRBD2 (6 bases). Trimming shortened V by 3 bases and J by 8 bases, and 18 bases separated the two germline ends. In germline, CDR1 is SGHRS, CDR2 YFSETQ. This CDR3 spans 15 amino acids. The CDR3 bases are TGCGCCAGCAGCTCCCGACTAGTTGGGGCTCATGAGCAGTTCTTC. It yields the protein CASSSRLVGAHEQFF. Combining the CDR3 with reference TRBV5-1 and TRBJ2-1 gives the whole variable domain KAGVTQTPRYLIKTRGQQVTLSCSPISGHRSVSWYQQTPGQGLQFLFEYFSETQRNKGNFPGRFSGRQFSNSRSEMNVSTLELGDSALYLCASSSRLVGAHEQFFGPGTRLTVL.

This clonotype turned up a few times. The CDR3 reads CASSQDPGVTEAFF. DNA for the CDR3: TGTGCCAGCAGCCAAGATCCCGGGGTCACTGAAGCTTTCTTT. The chain joins TRBV3-1 to TRBJ1-1; D gene ambiguous. This CDR3 contains 14 residues. Germline CDR1 and CDR2: LGHDT and YNNKEL (reference sequence). V lost 0 bases and J 4 bases, leaving 9 bases between the germline ends. Full variable domain (remainder filled in from reference TRBV3-1 and TRBJ1-1): DTAVSQTPKYLVTQMGNDKSIKCEQNLGHDTMYWYKQDSKKFLKIMFSYNNKELIINETVPNRFSPKSPDKAHLNLHINSLELGDSAVYFCASSQDPGVTEAFFGQGTRLTVV.

This clonotype showed up just a few times. This rearrangement joins TRBV7-2 to TRBJ1-2; 8 bases align to TRBD1. The CDR3 loop spans 13 amino acids. From germline, CDR1 is SGHTA and CDR2 FQGNSA. V lost 3 bases and J lost 8; bases outside the gene matches: 5. Here the CDR3 DNA reads TGTGCCAGCAGCTTTGACAGGGGAAAAGGCTACACCTTC. Residues: CASSFDRGKGYTF.

This clonotype occurred a few times. The chain uses TRBV28 and TRBJ1-5; D is unclear. CDR1 and CDR2 from the germline V gene are MDHEN and SYDVKM. The V and J ends lost 3 bases and 2 bases respectively, with 11 bases between them. The CDR3 sequence is 15 residues long. As DNA, the CDR3 is TGTGCCAGCAGTTTTCTGCGGGAGGGCAATCAGCCCCAGCATTTT. Protein product: CASSFLREGNQPQHF.

This chain uses TRBV7-8 with TRBJ2-5, with 9 positions matching TRBD2. Germline V gene sequence: CDR1 SGHVS, CDR2 FQNEAQ. The CDR3 contains 15 residues. V lost 5 bases, J lost 0 bases, and 4 bases stayed unmatched. The CDR3 loop is CASSHKRGDQETQYF. CDR3 nucleotides: TGTGCCAGCAGCCACAAGCGGGGGGACCAAGAGACCCAGTACTTC. Supplemented by reference TRBV7-8 and TRBJ2-5, the full variable domain reads GAGVSQSPRYKVAKRGQDVALRCDPISGHVSLFWYQQALGQGPEFLTYFQNEAQLDKSGLPSDRFFAERPEGSVSTLKIQRTQQEDSAVYLCASSHKRGDQETQYFGPGTRLLVL.

This clonotype came up many times. V usage is TRBV4-2 and J usage is TRBJ2-3; 8 nucleotides agree with TRBD2. V was clipped by 0 bases and J by 5 bases; unmatched bases: 7. The CDR3 has 16 residues. Germline CDR1 is LGHNA and CDR2 is YNFKEQ. CDR3 in amino acids: CASSQDRRGAVDTQYF. CDR3 nucleotide sequence: TGTGCCAGCAGCCAAGATCGGCGGGGGGCAGTAGATACGCAGTATTTT.

This clonotype was counted at least ten times. The gene calls are TRBV20-1 and TRBJ2-2; maybe TRBD1 (6 bases). V was pared by 4 bases and J by 12 bases, with 18 bases between. The germline V gene has CDR1 DFQATT and CDR2 SNEGSKA (reference sequence). CDR3 size: 13 residues. CDR3 sequence: CSANSGTTEKLFF. The CDR3, as DNA: TGCAGTGCTAACTCCGGGACAACCGAGAAGCTGTTTTTT.

This clonotype was counted many times. The V call is TRBV15, the J call TRBJ1-4, with 7 bases that match TRBD1. Unmatched junction bases numbered 24, after V lost 0 bases and J lost 11 bases. This CDR3 has 20 residues. The germline V gene encodes CDR1 LNHNV and CDR2 YYDKDF (reference sequence). CDR3 sequence reads: CATSRDPYTATGKNHRKLFF. The CDR3 nucleotides are TGTGCCACCAGCAGAGACCCTTATACCGCGACAGGGAAAAACCACCGCAAACTGTTTTTT.

This chain uses TRBV6-5 with TRBJ2-3; D not resolved. CDR1 and CDR2 from the germline V gene are MNHEY and SVGAGI. Trimming left V 5 bases short and J 8 bases short, with 11 bases between. The CDR3 loop spans 12 amino acids. The chain's CDR3 is CASSALGGTQYF. The CDR3 DNA reads as TGTGCCAGCAGTGCCCTAGGTGGTACGCAGTATTTT.

This clonotype was seen a few times. The gene calls are TRBV11-1 and TRBJ2-3; the D gene is possibly TRBD2 (7 bases). CDR3 size: 18 residues. In germline, CDR1 is SGHAT, CDR2 FQDESV (reference sequence). V was pared by 6 bases and J by 4 bases, with 26 bases between. CDR3 sequence reads: CASSPFSRGAMIADTQYF. Here the CDR3 DNA reads TGTGCCAGCAGTCCATTTAGCCGGGGGGCCATGATTGCAGATACGCAGTATTTT.

The rearrangement uses TRBV28 and TRBJ2-1, with TRBD2 identical over 8 bases. Trimming at V came to 7 bases and at J to 8 bases, leaving 16 bases not matched to a gene. The CDR3 is 16 residues long. CDR1 MDHEN and CDR2 SYDVKM come from the germline V gene. CDR3 protein: CASTVEGLAGFDEQFF. In nucleotides, the CDR3 is TGTGCCAGCACCGTGGAGGGGCTAGCGGGTTTCGATGAGCAGTTCTTC. The full variable domain, its missing parts supplied by reference TRBV28 and TRBJ2-1, is DVKVTQSSRYLVKRTGEKVFLECVQDMDHENMFWYRQDPGLGLRLIYFSYDVKMKEKGDIPEGYSVSREKKERFSLILESASTNQTSMYLCASTVEGLAGFDEQFFGPGTRLTVL.

This clonotype was recorded many times. The rearrangement links TRBV4-1 to TRBJ2-1; 7 nucleotides align to TRBD2. The CDR3 has 16 residues. The J segment lost 7 bases and the V segment lost 1 base, leaving 10 bases of the junction unmatched. Germline loops: CDR1 MGHRA, CDR2 YSYEKL. The CDR3 DNA reads TGCGCCAGCAGCCAAGTGGCAGCGGGAATGGGAAATGAGCAGTTCTTC. Encoded protein: CASSQVAAGMGNEQFF.

This rearrangement joins TRBV28 to TRBJ2-2, with 15 nucleotides matching TRBD2. This CDR3 is built from 16 residues. The germline gives CDR1 MDHEN, CDR2 SYDVKM. Unmatched junction bases numbered 5, after V lost 6 bases and J lost 6 bases. CDR3 protein: CASRPGLAGGSGELFF. The CDR3 DNA reads TGTGCCAGCAGGCCCGGACTAGCGGGAGGGTCCGGGGAGCTGTTTTTT.

This clonotype has more than one count but fewer than ten. The chain joins TRBV15 to TRBJ2-1; 7 bases match TRBD1. This CDR3 has 16 amino acids. Per germline, CDR1 LNHNV and CDR2 YYDKDF (reference sequence). V was pared by 1 base and J by 3 bases, with 6 bases of the junction left unmatched. Here the CDR3 reads CATSRARQGSYNEQFF. CDR3 nucleotides: TGTGCCACCAGCAGAGCAAGACAGGGTAGCTACAATGAGCAGTTCTTC.

The chain joins TRBV16 to TRBJ2-7, with D tentatively TRBD1 (5 bases). V lost 0 bases and J 3 bases, leaving 12 bases between the germline ends. The germline CDR1 and CDR2 sequences are KGHSY and FQNENV. This CDR3 is built from 15 residues. This CDR3 is CASSQSKQGSYEQYF. CDR3 nucleotide sequence: TGTGCCAGCAGCCAATCGAAGCAGGGCAGCTACGAGCAGTACTTC.

The rearrangement joins TRBV7-2 to TRBJ2-5; weak D call: TRBD2 (5 bases). V was cut by 0 bases and J by 1 base, with 9 bases left in between. The germline V gene has CDR1 SGHTA and CDR2 FQGNSA. CDR3 length: 15 amino acids. CDR3 sequence reads: CASSLAASRQETQYF. In nucleotides, the CDR3 is TGTGCCAGCAGCTTAGCGGCTAGCCGCCAAGAGACCCAGTACTTC.

The genes are TRBV7-9 and TRBJ2-5, with D perhaps being TRBD1 or TRBD2 (5 bases each). Trimming shortened V by 5 bases and J by 5 bases, and 12 bases separated the two germline ends. CDR1 is SEHNR, CDR2 FQNEAQ, per germline (reference sequence). The CDR3 spans 13 residues. The CDR3 here is CASSITGTETQYF. The CDR3 nucleotides read TGTGCCAGCAGCATTACCGGGACGGAGACCCAGTACTTC.

This clonotype appeared many times. The V gene is TRBV11-2, the J gene TRBJ2-7; TRBD2 agrees at 8 bases. The V gene end was trimmed by 0 bases and the J gene end by 5 bases; junction bases not matched to a gene: 9. The length of the CDR3 is 16 residues. Germline loops: CDR1 SGHAT, CDR2 FQNNGV. The CDR3 DNA reads as TGTGCCAGCAGCTTAGATTGGACTAGCATTATCCACGAGCAGTACTTC. Encoded protein: CASSLDWTSIIHEQYF.

The rearrangement links TRBV24-1 to TRBJ2-1; 7 bases map to TRBD2. This CDR3 has 15 residues. V lost 4 bases and J lost 8; bases outside the gene matches: 10. Germline V gene sequence: CDR1 KGHDR, CDR2 SFDVKD. CDR3 in DNA: TGTGCCACCAGTGACCCAGCCGGGGGGTCATATGAGCAGTTCTTC. This gives the protein CATSDPAGGSYEQFF.

This clonotype has at least ten counts. The chain has TRBV4-1 and TRBJ2-5; TRBD1 matches at 8 bases. In germline, CDR1 is MGHRA, CDR2 YSYEKL. The CDR3 covers 20 residues. V lost 4 bases to trimming and J lost 1 base; unmatched junction nucleotides: 20. CDR3 in amino acids: CASSLHLGQGGLRIQETQYF. Here the CDR3 DNA reads TGCGCCAGCAGCCTACACCTCGGACAGGGCGGTCTACGGATCCAAGAGACCCAGTACTTC.

The table lists this clonotype with many counts. The rearrangement joins TRBV12-3 or TRBV12-4 to TRBJ2-6; 10 bases match TRBD1. J was trimmed by 2 bases and V by 5 bases; bases with no gene match: 6. The CDR3 totals 17 residues. The CDR3 reads CASSRTGGITGANVLTF. CDR3 DNA sequence: TGTGCCAGCAGTCGGACAGGGGGAATAACTGGGGCCAACGTCCTGACTTTC.

This chain uses TRBV7-9 with TRBJ2-5, with D hard to call. Germline assignment: CDR1 SEHNR and CDR2 FQNEAQ (reference sequence). The CDR3 runs to 13 residues. The V end lost 1 base, the J end lost 5 bases, and 8 bases lay between the germline ends. CDR3 sequence reads: CASSLDSVETQYF. CDR3 in DNA: TGTGCCAGCAGCTTAGATTCCGTGGAGACCCAGTACTTC.

This rearrangement joins TRBV5-1 to TRBJ2-1; D possibly corresponds to TRBD1 (6 bases). The V gene's germline CDR1 is SGHRS and CDR2 YFSETQ. This CDR3 is built from 15 residues. Deletions cut 5 bases from V and 3 bases from J, with 15 bases between. DNA of the CDR3: TGCGCCAGCAGTATAACTCAGGGGAACTACAATGAGCAGTTCTTC. This sequence encodes CASSITQGNYNEQFF.

The chain has TRBV2 and TRBJ2-5; D is ambiguous. The CDR3 extends over 12 amino acids. Trimming cost V 7 bases and J 3 bases, with 9 bases left between them. Germline V lookup: CDR1 SNHLY, CDR2 FYNNEI. For the CDR3, the DNA is TGTGCCAGCATTCGAATTGAAGAGACCCAGTACTTC. Amino acids: CASIRIEETQYF.

The rearrangement links TRBV3-1 to TRBJ2-3; TRBD2 is a possible D gene (6 bases). Trimming pared 2 bases from V and 2 bases from J, leaving 14 bases between. The CDR3 is 16 residues long. The germline V gene encodes CDR1 LGHDT and CDR2 YNNKEL (reference sequence). The CDR3 DNA reads as TGTGCCAGCAGCCAAATCCGGGGGTTGAACACAGATACGCAGTATTTT. Translating it yields CASSQIRGLNTDTQYF.